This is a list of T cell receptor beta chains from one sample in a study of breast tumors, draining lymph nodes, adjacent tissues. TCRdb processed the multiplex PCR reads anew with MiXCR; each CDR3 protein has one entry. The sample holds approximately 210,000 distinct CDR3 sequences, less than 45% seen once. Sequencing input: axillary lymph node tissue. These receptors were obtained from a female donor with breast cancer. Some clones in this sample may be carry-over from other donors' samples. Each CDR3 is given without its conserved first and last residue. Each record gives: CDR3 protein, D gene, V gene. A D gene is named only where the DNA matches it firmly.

cdr3_aa: ATSHSQTQY; d_call: .; v_call: TRBV6-6
cdr3_aa: ASRPATAPY; d_call: .; v_call: TRBV6-1
cdr3_aa: SATRSYGYT; d_call: .; v_call: TRBV20-1
cdr3_aa: ASSFSRVGNEQF; d_call: .; v_call: TRBV27
cdr3_aa: ASSLARAGRRNEQF; d_call: .; v_call: TRBV7-6
cdr3_aa: ASSFGLAGGNTGELF; d_call: TRBD2; v_call: TRBV7-6
cdr3_aa: AIRGVTGLGPIYGYT; d_call: TRBD1; v_call: TRBV10-3
cdr3_aa: ASSLRRGALPDTQY; d_call: TRBD2; v_call: TRBV11-1
cdr3_aa: AWSTGYGYT; d_call: .; v_call: TRBV30
cdr3_aa: ASSYSFRGRTETQY; d_call: .; v_call: TRBV6-5
cdr3_aa: ASSEWSNEQF; d_call: .; v_call: TRBV6-1
cdr3_aa: ASSLRTGGWTEAF; d_call: TRBD1; v_call: TRBV7-2
cdr3_aa: ASSEVGTGRAGELF; d_call: TRBD1; v_call: TRBV2
cdr3_aa: SVGPGLGYEQY; d_call: .; v_call: TRBV29-1
cdr3_aa: SVSDRNTEAF; d_call: .; v_call: TRBV29-1
cdr3_aa: ATSDHPGQGAFNEQY; d_call: TRBD1; v_call: TRBV24-1
cdr3_aa: ANSLAPEGGNYGYT; d_call: TRBD1; v_call: TRBV5-1
cdr3_aa: ASSVDTQY; d_call: .; v_call: TRBV2
cdr3_aa: ARGGSNEQF; d_call: TRBD2; v_call: TRBV7-9
cdr3_aa: ASRDAGGHYGYT; d_call: TRBD1; v_call: TRBV12-3/TRBV12-4
cdr3_aa: ASSEDGVGGKLF; d_call: .; v_call: TRBV6-6
cdr3_aa: ASSMGWGEKLF; d_call: .; v_call: TRBV19
cdr3_aa: AWSVATYEQY; d_call: .; v_call: TRBV30
cdr3_aa: ATSRDWLAGGRSDNEQF; d_call: TRBD2; v_call: TRBV15
cdr3_aa: ASSLEGREGYT; d_call: .; v_call: TRBV28
cdr3_aa: SASPGTSKDEQY; d_call: TRBD2; v_call: TRBV20-1
cdr3_aa: ASDSGTWTGELF; d_call: .; v_call: TRBV6-1
cdr3_aa: ASRPGTSGGYEQY; d_call: TRBD2; v_call: TRBV5-1
cdr3_aa: ASSVDPILSQY; d_call: .; v_call: TRBV9
cdr3_aa: ASSIGLTDTQY; d_call: .; v_call: TRBV19
cdr3_aa: ASMRGSNQPQH; d_call: .; v_call: TRBV19